The 13 T cell receptor beta chains below were found in one sample sequenced in a study of blood T cell repertoires in COVID-19. Data came from immunoSEQ multiplex PCR; TCRdb stores just in-frame clones and leaves some out. The sample holds about 200,000 clones, about 83% seen once. The sequenced sample consisted of PBMCs or T cells enriched from blood (not recorded which). All receptors come from a man aged 40-50 years with acute COVID-19.

The chain recombines TRBV9 with TRBJ2-1, with D possibly TRBD1 on 5 matching bases. With 0 bases removed from V and 2 bases from J, the gap between germline ends came to 9 bases. The CDR3 covers 15 residues. Germline V lookup: CDR1 SGDLS, CDR2 YYNGEE. CDR3 sequence reads: CASSVGAGTYNEQFF. The CDR3 DNA sequence: TGTGCCAGCAGCGTAGGGGCAGGGACCTACAATGAGCAGTTCTTC.

The chain links TRBV18 to TRBJ2-1; 7 bases are a match to TRBD2. CDR3 length: 14 residues. The germline gives CDR1 KGHSH, CDR2 LQKENI. The V gene end was trimmed by 4 bases and the J gene end by 3 bases; junction bases not matched to a gene: 3. Written as DNA, the CDR3 is TGTGCCAGCTCACTGGGGAGGGTCTACAATGAGCAGTTCTTC. Amino acid sequence: CASSLGRVYNEQFF.

The chain has TRBV7-9 and TRBJ1-2; D perhaps matches TRBD1 (5 bases). Per the germline V gene, CDR1 is SEHNR and CDR2 is FQNEAQ (reference sequence). The CDR3 totals 15 residues. With 7 bases removed from V and 2 bases from J, the gap between germline ends came to 17 bases. Written as DNA, the CDR3 is TGTGCCAGCATCCCTCGCCAGGGCTCGAACTATGGCTACACCTTC. Amino acids: CASIPRQGSNYGYTF.

The chain recombines TRBV2 with TRBJ1-1; a possible D gene is TRBD1 (5 bases). There are 13 residues in the CDR3. Per germline, CDR1 SNHLY and CDR2 FYNNEI. With 6 bases removed from V and 4 bases from J, the gap between germline ends came to 12 bases. Here the CDR3 DNA reads TGTGCCAGCAGCGGGCAGGGTACCACTGAAGCTTTCTTT. Its translation is CASSGQGTTEAFF.

The rearrangement uses TRBV7-2 and TRBJ1-2; maybe TRBD1 (5 bases). CDR1 and CDR2 from the germline V gene are SGHTA and FQGNSA. The CDR3 contains 18 residues. The V gene lost 5 bases and the J gene lost 3 bases, with 25 bases spanning the gap. The CDR3 bases are TGTGCCAGCAGCCCAGCGGGTTCAGGGAGCCTCCGCGACTATGGCTACACCTTC. It is translated as CASSPAGSGSLRDYGYTF.

The gene calls are TRBV5-1 and TRBJ2-3; 9 bases are shared with TRBD1. Trimming at V came to 3 bases and at J to 2 bases, leaving 10 bases not matched to a gene. Germline CDR1 SGHRS, CDR2 YFSETQ. The CDR3 consists of 17 residues. In DNA form, the CDR3 reads TGCGCCAGCAGCTCCCCGGACAGGGGTATAATCACAGATACGCAGTATTTT. Translating it yields CASSSPDRGIITDTQYF.

The chain combines TRBV7-8 with TRBJ2-7; TRBD1 might be the D (6 bases). The V end lost 3 bases, the J end lost 7 bases, and 10 bases lay between the germline ends. This CDR3 has 12 amino acids. Germline lookup yields CDR1 SGHVS and CDR2 FQNEAQ. CDR3 in amino acids: CASSFRQAEQYF. For the CDR3, the DNA is TGTGCCAGCAGCTTCCGACAGGCAGAGCAGTACTTC. Full variable domain (rest looked up from reference TRBV7-8 and TRBJ2-7): GAGVSQSPRYKVAKRGQDVALRCDPISGHVSLFWYQQALGQGPEFLTYFQNEAQLDKSGLPSDRFFAERPEGSVSTLKIQRTQQEDSAVYLCASSFRQAEQYFGPGTRLTVT.

V usage is TRBV10-3 and J usage is TRBJ1-5, with TRBD1 matching over 10 bases. CDR1 is ENHRY and CDR2 is SYGVKD in the germline V gene. The CDR3 has 18 amino acids. With V trimmed by 2 bases and J by 5 bases, 12 bases remained unmatched. The CDR3 DNA is TGTGCCATCAGTGAGGTCGGGGGACAGGGGTCCTCTTATCAGCCCCAGCATTTT. Its protein product is CAISEVGGQGSSYQPQHF.

This chain connects TRBV25-1 to TRBJ2-5, with 10 bases that match TRBD1. Per the germline V gene, CDR1 is MGHDK and CDR2 is SYGVNS. Unmatched junction bases numbered 6, after V lost 5 bases and J lost 3 bases. This CDR3 contains 15 residues. The DNA of the CDR3 is TGTGCCAGCAGTTTTACCGGGACAGGGGAAGAGACCCAGTACTTC. This gives the protein CASSFTGTGEETQYF.

The chain has TRBV5-1 and TRBJ2-1; 8 nucleotides match TRBD2. With 0 bases clipped from V and 2 bases from J, the junction kept 7 bases outside the gene matches. Germline values: CDR1 SGHRS, CDR2 YFSETQ. The CDR3 loop spans 17 amino acids. CDR3 loop: CASSLALLAGTYNEQFF. CDR3 nucleotides: TGCGCCAGCAGCTTGGCCCTATTAGCGGGAACCTACAATGAGCAGTTCTTC.

This CDR3 reads CASSYHPDRVSSPLHF. CDR3 bases: TGTGCCAGCAGTTACCACCCGGACAGGGTGTCTTCACCCCTCCACTTT. The chain is built from TRBV6-2 or TRBV6-3 and TRBJ1-6; 8 nucleotides line up with TRBD1. CDR3 length: 16 residues. Germline loops: CDR1 MNHEY, CDR2 SVGEGT. Losses at the gene ends were 2 bases for V and 9 bases for J; bases not matched to a gene: 9.

This clone showed up just once. The rearrangement uses TRBV7-2 and TRBJ2-1; 8 bases agree with TRBD1. J lost 5 bases, V lost 7 bases, and 10 bases had no gene match. The CDR3 length is 15 residues. Germline V lookup: CDR1 SGHTA, CDR2 FQGNSA. In DNA form, the CDR3 reads TGTGCCAGCATAAGGACACGACAGGGGCACAATGAGCAGTTCTTC. Its protein product is CASIRTRQGHNEQFF.

The chain carries TRBV27 and TRBJ1-5; TRBD1 matches 8 bases. This CDR3 spans 14 amino acids. Germline V lookup: CDR1 MNHEY, CDR2 SMNVEV (reference sequence). Trimming cost V 5 bases and J 5 bases; bases outside gene matches: 5. The CDR3 spells CASSLNRGDQPQHF. The CDR3 DNA sequence: TGTGCCAGCAGTCTTAACAGGGGGGATCAGCCCCAGCATTTT.